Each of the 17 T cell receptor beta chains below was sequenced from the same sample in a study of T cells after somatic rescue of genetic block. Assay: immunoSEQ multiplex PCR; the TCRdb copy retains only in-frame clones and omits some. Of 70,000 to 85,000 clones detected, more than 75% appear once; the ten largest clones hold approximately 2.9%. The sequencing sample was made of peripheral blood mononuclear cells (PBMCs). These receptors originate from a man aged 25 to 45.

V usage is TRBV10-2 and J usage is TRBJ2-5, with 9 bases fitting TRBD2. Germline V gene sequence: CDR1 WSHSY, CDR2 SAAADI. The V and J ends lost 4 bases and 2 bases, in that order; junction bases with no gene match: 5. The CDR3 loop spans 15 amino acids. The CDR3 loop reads CASSAAGGRQETQYF. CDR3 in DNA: TGCGCCAGCAGTGCGGCGGGGGGGCGACAAGAGACCCAGTACTTC.

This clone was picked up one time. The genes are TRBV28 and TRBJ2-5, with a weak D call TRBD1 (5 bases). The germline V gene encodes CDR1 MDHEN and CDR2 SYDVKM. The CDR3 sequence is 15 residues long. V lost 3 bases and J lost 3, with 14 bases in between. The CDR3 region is CASSFSGPSEETQYF. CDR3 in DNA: TGTGCCAGCAGTTTTTCAGGGCCCTCGGAAGAGACCCAGTACTTC.

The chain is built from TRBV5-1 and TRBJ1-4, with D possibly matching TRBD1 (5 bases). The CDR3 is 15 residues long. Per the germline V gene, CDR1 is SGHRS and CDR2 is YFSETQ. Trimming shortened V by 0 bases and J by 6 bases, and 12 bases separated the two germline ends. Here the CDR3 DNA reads TGCGCCAGCAGCTTGGCCGAAGGGGCGGATGAAAAACTGTTTTTT. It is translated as CASSLAEGADEKLFF. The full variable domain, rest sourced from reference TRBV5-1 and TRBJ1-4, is KAGVTQTPRYLIKTRGQQVTLSCSPISGHRSVSWYQQTPGQGLQFLFEYFSETQRNKGNFPGRFSGRQFSNSRSEMNVSTLELGDSALYLCASSLAEGADEKLFFGSGTQLSVL.

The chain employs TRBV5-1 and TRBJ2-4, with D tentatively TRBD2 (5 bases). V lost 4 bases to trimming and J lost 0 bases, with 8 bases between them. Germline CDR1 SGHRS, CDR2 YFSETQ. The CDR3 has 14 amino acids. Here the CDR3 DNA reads TGCGCCAGCAGCCCCGGACTAGCCAAAAACATTCAGTACTTC. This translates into CASSPGLAKNIQYF.

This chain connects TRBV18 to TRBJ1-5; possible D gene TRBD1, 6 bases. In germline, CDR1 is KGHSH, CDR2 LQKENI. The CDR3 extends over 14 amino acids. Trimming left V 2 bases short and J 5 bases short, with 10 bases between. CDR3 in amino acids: CASSPLGGDQPQHF. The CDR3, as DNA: TGTGCCAGCTCACCATTAGGGGGAGATCAGCCCCAGCATTTT.

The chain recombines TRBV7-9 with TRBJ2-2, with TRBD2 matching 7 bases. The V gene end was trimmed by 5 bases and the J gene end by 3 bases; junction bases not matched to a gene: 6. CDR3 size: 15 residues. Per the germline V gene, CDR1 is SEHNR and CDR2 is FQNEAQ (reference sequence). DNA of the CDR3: TGTGCCAGCAGCCATTCTAGCGGTTACACCGGGGAGCTGTTTTTT. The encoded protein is CASSHSSGYTGELFF.

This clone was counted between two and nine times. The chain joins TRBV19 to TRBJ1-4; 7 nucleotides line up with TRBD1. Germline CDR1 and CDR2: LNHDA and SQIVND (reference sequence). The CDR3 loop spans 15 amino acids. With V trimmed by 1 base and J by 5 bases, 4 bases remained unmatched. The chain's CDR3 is CASSIGGTVNEKLFF. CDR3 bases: TGTGCCAGTAGTATAGGCGGGACAGTGAATGAAAAACTGTTTTTT.

The CDR3 DNA sequence: TGTGCCAGCAAACTAGCGGGAGTTGCTGAGCAGTTCTTC. It translates to CASKLAGVAEQFF. The V call is TRBV6-5, the J call TRBJ2-1, with 11 bases identical to TRBD2. Germline V gene data show CDR1 as MNHEY and CDR2 as SVGAGI. The ends lost 7 bases at V and 9 bases at J; junction bases unmatched: 5. This CDR3 contains 13 residues.

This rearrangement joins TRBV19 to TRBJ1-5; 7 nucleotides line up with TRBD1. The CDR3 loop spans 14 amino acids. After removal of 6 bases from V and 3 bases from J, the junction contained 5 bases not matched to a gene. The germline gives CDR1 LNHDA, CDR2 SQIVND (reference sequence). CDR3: CASRSGTANQPQHF. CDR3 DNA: TGTGCCAGTAGATCCGGGACAGCCAATCAGCCCCAGCATTTT.

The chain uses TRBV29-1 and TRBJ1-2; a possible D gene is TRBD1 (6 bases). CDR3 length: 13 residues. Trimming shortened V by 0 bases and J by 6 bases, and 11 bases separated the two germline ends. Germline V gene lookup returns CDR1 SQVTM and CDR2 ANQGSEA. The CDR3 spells CSVEDLRGDGYTF. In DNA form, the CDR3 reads TGCAGCGTTGAAGATCTCAGGGGAGATGGCTACACCTTC.

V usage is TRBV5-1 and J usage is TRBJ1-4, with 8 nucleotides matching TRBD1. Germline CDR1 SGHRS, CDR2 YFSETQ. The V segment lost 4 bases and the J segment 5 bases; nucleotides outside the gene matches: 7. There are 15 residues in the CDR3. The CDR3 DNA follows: TGCGCCAGCAGCACGGACAGGGCGTCGAATGAAAAACTGTTTTTT. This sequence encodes CASSTDRASNEKLFF.

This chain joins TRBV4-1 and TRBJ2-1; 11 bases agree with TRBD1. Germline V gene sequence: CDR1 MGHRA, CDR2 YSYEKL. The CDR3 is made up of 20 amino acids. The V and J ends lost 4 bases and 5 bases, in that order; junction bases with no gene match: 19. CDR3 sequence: CASSRQGQGAFMGANNEQFF. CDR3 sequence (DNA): TGCGCCAGCAGCCGCCAAGGACAGGGGGCGTTTATGGGAGCTAACAATGAGCAGTTCTTC.

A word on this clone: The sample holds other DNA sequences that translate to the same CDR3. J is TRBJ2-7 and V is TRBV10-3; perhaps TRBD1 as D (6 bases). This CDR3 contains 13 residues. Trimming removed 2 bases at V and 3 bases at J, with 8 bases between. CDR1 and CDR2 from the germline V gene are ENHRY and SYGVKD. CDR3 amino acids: CAISEVDSYEQYF. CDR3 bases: TGTGCCATCAGTGAGGTGGACAGCTACGAGCAGTACTTC.

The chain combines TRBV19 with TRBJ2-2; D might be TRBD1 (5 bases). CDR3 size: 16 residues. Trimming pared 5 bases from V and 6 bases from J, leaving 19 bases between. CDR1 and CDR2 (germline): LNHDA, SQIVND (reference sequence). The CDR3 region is CASSYPHRQYAGELFF. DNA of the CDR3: TGTGCCAGTAGTTACCCCCATCGACAGTACGCCGGGGAGCTGTTTTTT.

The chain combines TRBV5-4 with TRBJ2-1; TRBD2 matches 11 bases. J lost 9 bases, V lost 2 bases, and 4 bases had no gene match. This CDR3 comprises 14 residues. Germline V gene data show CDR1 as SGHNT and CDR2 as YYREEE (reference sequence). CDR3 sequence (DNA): TGTGCCAGCAGCTTCCTAGCGGGAGGTGGTGAGCAGTTCTTC. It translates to CASSFLAGGGEQFF.

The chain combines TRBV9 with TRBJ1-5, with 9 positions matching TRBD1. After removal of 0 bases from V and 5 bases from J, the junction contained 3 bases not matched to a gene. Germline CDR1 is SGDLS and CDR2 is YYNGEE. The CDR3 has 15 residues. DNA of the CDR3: TGTGCCAGCAGCGTAGGTCGGACAGGGGATCAGCCCCAGCATTTT. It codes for CASSVGRTGDQPQHF.

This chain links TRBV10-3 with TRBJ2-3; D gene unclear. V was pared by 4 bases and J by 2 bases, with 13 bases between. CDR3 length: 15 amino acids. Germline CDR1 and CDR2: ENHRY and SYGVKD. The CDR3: CAISGTSKNTDTQYF. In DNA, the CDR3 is TGTGCCATCAGTGGGACCTCAAAAAACACAGATACGCAGTATTTT.